These T cell receptor beta chains were read from a single sample in a study of OX40 agonist ivuxolimab in advanced cancers. Profiling relied on immunoSEQ multiplex PCR, and the TCRdb table lists in-frame clones only, not all of them. Seen here are 8,000 to 10,000 clones, 80% to 90% observed once, and the top ten hold roughly 13%. This specimen consisted of CD4+ or CD8+ T cells sorted from blood, obtained in a trial of the OX40 agonist ivuxolimab. The source of these receptors is an adult with an advanced solid tumor such as melanoma, head and neck, liver or kidney cancer. Each CDR3 is given with its conserved first and last residue. A D gene is named only where the DNA matches it firmly. Clone size is shown for a subset of rows, as once, few, many or a class of expanded clone.

abundance: .
v_gene: TRBV6-5
j_gene: TRBJ2-3
d_gene: .
CDR3aa: CASSYSPGSDTQYF
CDR3nt: TGTGCCAGCAGTTACTCTCCAGGGTCAGATACGCAGTATTTT

abundance: .
v_gene: TRBV9
j_gene: TRBJ1-1
d_gene: TRBD1
CDR3aa: CASSLKTGGSEAFF
CDR3nt: TGTGCCAGCAGCCTAAAGACAGGGGGCTCTGAAGCTTTCTTT

abundance: .
v_gene: TRBV27
j_gene: TRBJ1-1
d_gene: .
CDR3aa: CASSHQGRGTEAFF
CDR3nt: TGTGCCAGCAGTCACCAGGGGCGAGGGACTGAAGCTTTCTTT

abundance: .
v_gene: TRBV29-1
j_gene: TRBJ1-1
d_gene: .
CDR3aa: CSVSDRFNEAFF
CDR3nt: TGCAGCGTCTCGGACAGATTCAATGAAGCTTTCTTT

abundance: .
v_gene: TRBV6-1
j_gene: TRBJ1-5
d_gene: .
CDR3aa: CASSGTSADQPQHF
CDR3nt: TGTGCCAGCAGTGGGACGTCTGCAGATCAGCCCCAGCATTTT

abundance: .
v_gene: TRBV28
j_gene: TRBJ1-1
d_gene: .
CDR3aa: CASSLWGDAGSTEAFF
CDR3nt: TGTGCCAGCAGTTTGTGGGGGGATGCAGGTTCCACTGAAGCTTTCTTT

abundance: .
v_gene: TRBV5-1
j_gene: TRBJ1-1
d_gene: TRBD1
CDR3aa: CASSVDRANAEAFF
CDR3nt: TGCGCCAGCAGCGTCGACAGGGCGAACGCTGAAGCTTTCTTT

abundance: .
v_gene: TRBV7-9
j_gene: TRBJ2-3
d_gene: TRBD2
CDR3aa: CASSAAPSGSIDTQYF
CDR3nt: TGTGCCAGCAGCGCCGCGCCTAGCGGGAGCATAGATACGCAGTATTTT

abundance: .
v_gene: TRBV7-2
j_gene: TRBJ2-5
d_gene: TRBD2
CDR3aa: CASSLPLALSGTQYF
CDR3nt: TGTGCCAGCAGCTTGCCACTAGCGCTCTCAGGGACCCAGTACTTC

abundance: .
v_gene: TRBV27
j_gene: TRBJ1-4
d_gene: .
CDR3aa: CASSWGRGGKLFF
CDR3nt: TGTGCCAGCAGTTGGGGTCGGGGGGGAAAACTGTTTTTT

abundance: .
v_gene: TRBV7-9
j_gene: TRBJ2-1
d_gene: TRBD2
CDR3aa: CASSPGGGRIYNEQFF
CDR3nt: TGTGCCAGCAGCCCGGGAGGCGGGAGGATTTACAATGAGCAGTTCTTC

abundance: .
v_gene: TRBV7-8
j_gene: TRBJ1-5
d_gene: TRBD1
CDR3aa: CASSLEGTASQPQHF
CDR3nt: TGTGCCAGCAGCTTAGAGGGGACAGCGTCTCAGCCCCAGCATTTT

abundance: .
v_gene: TRBV7-2
j_gene: TRBJ1-5
d_gene: TRBD1
CDR3aa: CASRRQGFGNQPQHF
CDR3nt: TGTGCCAGCAGAAGACAGGGGTTCGGCAATCAGCCCCAGCATTTT

abundance: few
v_gene: TRBV19
j_gene: TRBJ2-6
d_gene: .
CDR3aa: CATSFPRGANVLTF
CDR3nt: TGTGCCACCTCATTTCCTAGGGGGGCCAACGTCCTGACTTTC

abundance: .
v_gene: TRBV29-1
j_gene: TRBJ2-3
d_gene: TRBD2
CDR3aa: CSVSGTSGSLRGDTQYF
CDR3nt: TGCAGCGTCTCCGGGACTAGCGGGAGCCTTCGGGGGGATACGCAGTATTTT

abundance: .
v_gene: TRBV2
j_gene: TRBJ1-1
d_gene: .
CDR3aa: CASNPTQNTEAFF
CDR3nt: TGTGCCAGCAATCCGACACAGAACACTGAAGCTTTCTTT

abundance: few
v_gene: TRBV7-2
j_gene: TRBJ2-5
d_gene: .
CDR3aa: CASSRPVTETQYF
CDR3nt: TGTGCCAGCAGCCGTCCGGTAACAGAGACCCAGTACTTC

abundance: .
v_gene: TRBV5-1
j_gene: TRBJ2-1
d_gene: .
CDR3aa: CASRASGVAAYNEQFF
CDR3nt: TGCGCCAGCAGGGCCAGTGGGGTAGCGGCCTACAATGAGCAGTTCTTC

abundance: .
v_gene: TRBV14
j_gene: TRBJ2-1
d_gene: .
CDR3aa: CASSQELGPQFF
CDR3nt: TGTGCCAGCAGCCAAGAACTAGGGCCGCAGTTCTTC

abundance: .
v_gene: TRBV15
j_gene: TRBJ1-5
d_gene: .
CDR3aa: CATSLDRNNQPQHF
CDR3nt: TGTGCCACCAGCTTAGACAGAAACAATCAGCCCCAGCATTTT

abundance: once
v_gene: TRBV5-6
j_gene: TRBJ2-2
d_gene: .
CDR3aa: CASSFYQNTGELFF
CDR3nt: TGTGCCAGCAGCTTTTATCAGAACACCGGGGAGCTGTTTTTT

abundance: few
v_gene: TRBV19
j_gene: TRBJ2-3
d_gene: TRBD2
CDR3aa: CASKTSGSTDTQYF
CDR3nt: TGTGCCAGTAAGACTAGCGGGAGTACAGATACGCAGTATTTT

abundance: .
v_gene: TRBV27
j_gene: TRBJ2-3
d_gene: TRBD2
CDR3aa: CASSFRPPGLAERTDTQYF
CDR3nt: TGTGCCAGCAGTTTCCGACCCCCGGGACTAGCGGAGCGCACAGATACGCAGTATTTT

abundance: .
v_gene: TRBV5-4
j_gene: TRBJ2-2
d_gene: .
CDR3aa: CASSLEPWGELFF
CDR3nt: TGTGCCAGCAGCTTGGAACCGTGGGGGGAGCTGTTTTTT

abundance: .
v_gene: TRBV6-1
j_gene: TRBJ1-5
d_gene: .
CDR3aa: CASSEALGLNQPQHF
CDR3nt: TGTGCCAGCAGTGAAGCGCTCGGATTAAATCAGCCCCAGCATTTT

abundance: .
v_gene: TRBV6-5
j_gene: TRBJ1-1
d_gene: .
CDR3aa: CASSSRGVNTEAFF
CDR3nt: TGTGCCAGCAGTTCCCGTGGAGTGAACACTGAAGCTTTCTTT

abundance: .
v_gene: TRBV29-1
j_gene: TRBJ1-1
d_gene: .
CDR3aa: CSAGNRATEAFF
CDR3nt: TGCAGCGCCGGGAACAGAGCCACTGAAGCTTTCTTT

abundance: .
v_gene: TRBV6-1
j_gene: TRBJ2-2
d_gene: .
CDR3aa: CASSGRGGHTGELFF
CDR3nt: TGTGCCAGCAGTGGCAGGGGGGGCCACACCGGGGAGCTGTTTTTT

abundance: .
v_gene: TRBV7-9
j_gene: TRBJ2-3
d_gene: .
CDR3aa: CASTQLSGASTDTQYF
CDR3nt: TGTGCCAGCACCCAGCTGAGCGGAGCTAGCACAGATACGCAGTATTTT

abundance: .
v_gene: TRBV30
j_gene: TRBJ2-5
d_gene: .
CDR3aa: CAWSEETQYF
CDR3nt: TGCGCCTGGAGTGAAGAGACCCAGTACTTC

abundance: .
v_gene: TRBV5-6
j_gene: TRBJ1-3
d_gene: TRBD1
CDR3aa: CASRRLQGGSGNTIYF
CDR3nt: TGTGCCAGCAGGCGACTACAGGGGGGCTCTGGAAACACCATATATTTT

abundance: .
v_gene: TRBV28
j_gene: TRBJ2-5
d_gene: .
CDR3aa: CASSLSGPSRETQYF
CDR3nt: TGTGCCAGCAGTTTAAGCGGACCCTCTAGGGAGACCCAGTACTTC

abundance: once
v_gene: TRBV5-1
j_gene: TRBJ1-2
d_gene: .
CDR3aa: CASSWGPPSSDYTF
CDR3nt: TGCGCCAGCAGCTGGGGACCGCCTTCCTCAGACTACACCTTC

abundance: .
v_gene: TRBV28
j_gene: TRBJ1-2
d_gene: .
CDR3aa: CASSPPGDYGYTF
CDR3nt: TGTGCCAGCAGCCCCCCTGGGGACTATGGCTACACCTTC

abundance: .
v_gene: TRBV11-2
j_gene: TRBJ2-1
d_gene: .
CDR3aa: CASSLVRGWSYNEQFF
CDR3nt: TGTGCCAGCAGCTTAGTTCGCGGTTGGTCCTACAATGAGCAGTTCTTC

abundance: once
v_gene: TRBV28
j_gene: TRBJ2-4
d_gene: .
CDR3aa: CASSAGSSGGKNIQYF
CDR3nt: TGTGCCAGCAGTGCGGGGTCCTCAGGAGGCAAAAACATTCAGTACTTC

abundance: .
v_gene: TRBV15
j_gene: TRBJ2-7
d_gene: .
CDR3aa: CATSRAADSYEQYF
CDR3nt: TGTGCCACCAGCAGAGCGGCAGACTCCTACGAGCAGTACTTC

abundance: .
v_gene: TRBV18
j_gene: TRBJ1-1
d_gene: TRBD1
CDR3aa: CASSPSPTGEGEAFF
CDR3nt: TGTGCCAGCTCACCATCCCCGACAGGGGAAGGTGAAGCTTTCTTT

abundance: .
v_gene: TRBV9
j_gene: TRBJ2-6
d_gene: .
CDR3aa: CASSLTISGANVLTF
CDR3nt: TGTGCCAGCAGCCTGACTATCTCTGGGGCCAACGTCCTGACTTTC